A single sample gave rise to the 15 T cell receptor beta chains below, sequenced in a study of technical replicates of blood from a few donors. Clones were read by immunoSEQ multiplex PCR, and TCRdb kept only the in-frame ones, dropping some. The sample comprises 30,000 to 40,000 clones, over 85% of which are singletons, and under 5% rests with the top ten. Sequencing was carried out using PBMCs. The receptors here all came from a human donor in good health. Some clones in this sample may be carry-over from other donors' samples.

V is TRBV2 and J is TRBJ2-2; possibly TRBD1 for D (5 bases). V lost 5 bases to trimming and J lost 4 bases, with 11 bases between them. The CDR3 is 14 residues long. In germline, CDR1 is SNHLY, CDR2 FYNNEI. The CDR3 DNA reads TGTGCCAGCAGTTCGGCAGGGCCCACCGGGGAGCTGTTTTTT. Its translation: CASSSAGPTGELFF. The full variable domain, with the rest looked up from reference TRBV2 and TRBJ2-2, is EPEVTQTPSHQVTQMGQEVILRCVPISNHLYFYWYRQILGQKVEFLVSFYNNEISEKSEIFDDQFSVERPDGSNFTLKIRSTKLEDSAMYFCASSSAGPTGELFFGEGSRLTVL.

V and J are TRBV25-1 and TRBJ1-2; possible D gene TRBD1, 6 bases. Per the germline V gene, CDR1 is MGHDK and CDR2 is SYGVNS. This CDR3 contains 15 residues. Trimming took 4 bases from V and 0 from J, leaving 12 bases between them. CDR3 sequence: CASSAWDTTNYGYTF. CDR3 coding DNA: TGTGCCAGCAGTGCATGGGACACTACTAACTATGGCTACACCTTC.

V gene TRBV30 combines with J gene TRBJ2-1, with D perhaps matching TRBD2 (6 bases). Between the trimmed V and J ends, which lost 4 bases and 8 bases, there was a span of 15 bases. CDR3 length: 13 residues. Germline CDR1 reads GTSNPN; CDR2 reads SVGIG (reference sequence). The CDR3 DNA reads as TGTGCCTGGACCCCACTAGCATTCCATGAGCAGTTCTTC. This gives the protein CAWTPLAFHEQFF.

V gene TRBV6-4 combines with J gene TRBJ2-1, with 8 bases that match TRBD1. The ends lost 0 bases at V and 9 bases at J; junction bases unmatched: 10. The CDR3 totals 16 residues. The germline CDR1 and CDR2 sequences are MRHNA and SNTAGT. The CDR3: CASSDSPGQERGEQFF. CDR3 nucleotides: TGTGCCAGCAGTGACTCACCGGGACAGGAGAGAGGTGAGCAGTTCTTC.

The rearrangement links TRBV5-4 to TRBJ1-2, with TRBD1 as a possible D gene (6 bases). CDR3 length equals 12 residues. Germline lookup yields CDR1 SGHNT and CDR2 YYREEE (reference sequence). Deletions cut 0 bases from V and 8 bases from J, with 8 bases between. The CDR3 DNA sequence: TGTGCCAGCAGCTTGGAGGGGGAAGGCTACACCTTC. It specifies CASSLEGEGYTF.

The V call is TRBV25-1, the J call TRBJ1-6, with D possibly TRBD1 on 5 matching bases. Germline V gene lookup returns CDR1 MGHDK and CDR2 SYGVNS. V was cut by 2 bases and J by 10 bases, with 12 bases left in between. The CDR3 extends over 14 amino acids. For the CDR3, the DNA is TGTGCCAGCAGTGAACCCCCCGGGGGATCACCCCTCCACTTT. This translates into CASSEPPGGSPLHF. Looking up the rest from reference TRBV25-1 and TRBJ1-6 gives the full variable domain: EADIYQTPRYLVIGTGKKITLECSQTMGHDKMYWYQQDPGMELHLIHYSYGVNSTEKGDLSSESTVSRIRTEHFPLTLESARPSHTSQYLCASSEPPGGSPLHFGNGTRLTVT.

The chain links TRBV10-3 to TRBJ2-3; TRBD2 agrees at 9 bases. With V trimmed by 6 bases and J by 0 bases, 7 bases remained unmatched. CDR3 length: 16 residues. The V gene's germline CDR1 is ENHRY and CDR2 SYGVKD. The CDR3 protein is CAISRVAGVSTDTQYF. The CDR3 nucleotides are TGTGCCATCAGCCGAGTAGCGGGGGTGAGCACAGATACGCAGTATTTT.

This clone was counted a single time. V gene TRBV6-5 combines with J gene TRBJ1-1, with D perhaps matching TRBD1 (5 bases). The CDR3 covers 14 residues. CDR1 and CDR2 from the germline V gene are MNHEY and SVGAGI. The V gene lost 2 bases and the J gene lost 0 bases, with 7 bases spanning the gap. Here the CDR3 DNA reads TGTGCCAGCAGTTACCGGGGGGTGAACACTGAAGCTTTCTTT. As protein: CASSYRGVNTEAFF.

This chain connects TRBV10-3 to TRBJ2-7, with TRBD2 identical over 9 bases. From germline, CDR1 is ENHRY and CDR2 SYGVKD. V trimming: 4 bases; J trimming: 0 bases; junction bases outside the gene matches: 10. The CDR3 contains 17 residues. In DNA form, the CDR3 reads TGTGCCATCAGTGGGGCTGCCCTAGCGGGATCCTCCTACGAGCAGTACTTC. The encoded protein is CAISGAALAGSSYEQYF.

The V call is TRBV7-8, the J call TRBJ2-3; TRBD2 agrees at 9 bases. The CDR3 is 18 amino acids. CDR1 is SGHVS, CDR2 FQNEAQ, per germline. With V trimmed by 1 base and J by 3 bases, 11 bases remained unmatched. CDR3 nucleotides: TGTGCCAGCAGCTTAGTCCTGCGGGGGGGGCCTCTGACAGATACGCAGTATTTT. Protein product: CASSLVLRGGPLTDTQYF.

This sequence joins TRBV7-9 and TRBJ1-2; 12 bases match TRBD1. Looked up from germline, CDR1 is SEHNR and CDR2 is FQNEAQ (reference sequence). The CDR3 loop spans 15 amino acids. V dropped 5 bases and J dropped 6; count of bases not matched to a gene: 7. The CDR3 coding sequence is TGTGCCAGCAGCCTGTCCCGGGACAGGGGGCATGGCTACACCTTC. Its protein is CASSLSRDRGHGYTF.

This clone was observed a single time. The chain combines TRBV29-1 with TRBJ1-4; 8 bases are a match to TRBD1. Germline-derived CDR1 and CDR2 are SQVTM and ANQGSEA. V gave up 7 bases and J gave up 6 bases; unmatched junction bases: 7. This CDR3 is built from 13 residues. CDR3 sequence reads: CSGTGSEDEKLFF. The CDR3 DNA reads TGCAGCGGGACAGGGTCGGAAGATGAAAAACTGTTTTTT.

The chain is built from TRBV6-6 and TRBJ1-2; 8 nucleotides agree with TRBD1. The ends lost 5 bases at V and 6 bases at J; junction bases unmatched: 5. The germline V gene has CDR1 MNHNY and CDR2 SVGAGI (reference sequence). The CDR3 extends over 13 amino acids. CDR3 sequence reads: CASSPTGGDGYTF. In DNA form, the CDR3 reads TGTGCCAGCAGTCCTACAGGGGGGGATGGCTACACCTTC.

This rearrangement joins TRBV7-9 to TRBJ1-1; D is possibly TRBD1 (6 bases). This CDR3 is 13 amino acids long. Trimming stripped 1 base from V and 10 bases from J, with 13 bases between. CDR1 SEHNR and CDR2 FQNEAQ come from the germline V gene (reference sequence). The CDR3 nucleotides read TGTGCCAGCAGCTTAGTGGAACAGGGAAGAGCTTTCTTT. Amino acids: CASSLVEQGRAFF.

The chain has TRBV27 and TRBJ2-1; 9 bases line up with TRBD2. The CDR3 covers 16 residues. Germline CDR1 MNHEY, CDR2 SMNVEV (reference sequence). V was pared by 8 bases and J by 2 bases, with 10 bases of the junction left unmatched. CDR3 residues: CASGSSGSGAYNEQFF. The CDR3 coding sequence is TGTGCCAGCGGGAGTAGCGGGAGTGGGGCCTACAATGAGCAGTTCTTC.